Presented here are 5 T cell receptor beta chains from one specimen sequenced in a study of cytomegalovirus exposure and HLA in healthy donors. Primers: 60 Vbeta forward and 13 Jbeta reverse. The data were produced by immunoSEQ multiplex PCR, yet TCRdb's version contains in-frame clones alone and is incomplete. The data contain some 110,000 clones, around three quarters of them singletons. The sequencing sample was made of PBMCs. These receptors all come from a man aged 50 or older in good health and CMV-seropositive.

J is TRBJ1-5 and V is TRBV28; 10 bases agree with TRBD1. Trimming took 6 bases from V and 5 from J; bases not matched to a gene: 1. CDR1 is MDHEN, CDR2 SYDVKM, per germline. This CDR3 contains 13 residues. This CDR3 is CASRGQGHQPQHF. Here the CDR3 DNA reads TGTGCCAGCAGGGGACAGGGGCATCAGCCCCAGCATTTT.

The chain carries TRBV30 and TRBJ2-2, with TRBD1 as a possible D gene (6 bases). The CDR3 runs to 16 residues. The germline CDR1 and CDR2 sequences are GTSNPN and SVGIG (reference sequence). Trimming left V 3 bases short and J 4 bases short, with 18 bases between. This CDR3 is CAWRVPSQGTTGELFF. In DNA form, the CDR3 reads TGTGCCTGGAGGGTACCTTCACAGGGTACCACCGGGGAGCTGTTTTTT.

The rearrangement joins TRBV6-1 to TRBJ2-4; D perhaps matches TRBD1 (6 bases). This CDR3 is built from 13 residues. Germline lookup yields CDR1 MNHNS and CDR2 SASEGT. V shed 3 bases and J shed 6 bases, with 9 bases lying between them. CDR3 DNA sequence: TGTGCCAGCAGTGATCTCAGGGGAAACATTCAGTACTTC. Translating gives CASSDLRGNIQYF.

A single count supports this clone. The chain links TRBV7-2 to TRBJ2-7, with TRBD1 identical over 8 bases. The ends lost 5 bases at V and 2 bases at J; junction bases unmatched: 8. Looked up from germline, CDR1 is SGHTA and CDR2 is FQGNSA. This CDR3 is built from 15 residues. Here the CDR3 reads CASSGGTGRAYEQYF. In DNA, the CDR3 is TGTGCCAGCAGCGGAGGGACAGGACGAGCCTACGAGCAGTACTTC.

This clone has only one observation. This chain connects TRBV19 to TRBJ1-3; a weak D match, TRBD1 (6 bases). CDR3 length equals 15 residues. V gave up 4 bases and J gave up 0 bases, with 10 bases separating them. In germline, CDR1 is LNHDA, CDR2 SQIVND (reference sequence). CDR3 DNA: TGTGCCAGTAGTAACGGACAGTCCTCTGGAAACACCATATATTTT. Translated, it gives CASSNGQSSGNTIYF.